This T cell receptor (beta chain) appears in the sequencing data of a study of T-cell memory formation after mild COVID-19. For the study at large: The TCR clusters were mostly specific to one donor. General observations from the study: A second wave expanding day 15 to 37 was CD4+-biased; contracting clones were balanced.

There are a few counts of this clonotype. Its antigen is currently unknown. TCRdb used MiXCR to reprocess the 5' RACE reads, holding one entry per CDR3 protein. Of about half a million distinct CDR3 sequences in the sample, roughly 18% were seen once. This TCR was sampled from an adult woman who had mild COVID-19 (a few samples of this study predate the infection). Cell type and time point are not known. Sequenced sample: PBMCs or a T cell subset sorted from them (not recorded which).

The CDR3 region has the DNA TGTGCCAGCAGCTCCCTAGCGGGAGCCTTTGACAGCTCCTACAATGAGCAGTTCTTC. It encodes CASSSLAGAFDSSYNEQFF. This rearrangement joins TRBV7-3 to TRBJ2-1, with 10 bases identical to TRBD2. The germline gives CDR1 SGHTA, CDR2 FQGTGA. V dropped 4 bases and J dropped 0; count of bases not matched to a gene: 12. The CDR3 has 19 amino acids. Complete variable domain (other parts from reference TRBV7-3 and TRBJ2-1): GAGVSQTPSNKVTEKGKYVELRCDPISGHTALYWYRQSLGQGPEFLIYFQGTGAADDSGLPNDRFFAVRPEGSVSTLKIQRTERGDSAVYLCASSSLAGAFDSSYNEQFFGPGTRLTVL.